These 10 T cell receptor beta chains were sequenced from one sample in a study of beta chain features in type 1 diabetes. Every isolated RNA sample was fully reverse transcribed, so sequencing captured expressed TCRB transcripts. Here immunoSEQ multiplex PCR was the method, and the copy in TCRdb shows in-frame clones only, minus some. The profile shows roughly 450,000 clones, roughly 13% of them singletons. The sequenced material came from naive CD4+ T cells from blood. The receptors were sampled from a man aged 30 to 45 in good health.

The CDR3 sequence: CASSQANGGTGELFF. DNA of the CDR3: TGCGCCAGCAGCCAAGCAAACGGCGGCACCGGGGAGCTGTTTTTT. The V gene is TRBV4-3, the J gene TRBJ2-2; the D is unclear. From germline, CDR1 is LGHNA and CDR2 YSLEER. The CDR3 sequence is 15 residues long. Trimming removed 1 base from V and 4 bases from J, with 10 bases in between.

This clone was detected only a few times. The chain uses TRBV7-2 and TRBJ2-7; the match to TRBD1 covers 8 bases. Germline lookup yields CDR1 SGHTA and CDR2 FQGNSA. Trimming cost V 5 bases and J 6 bases; bases outside gene matches: 6. The CDR3 consists of 13 residues. The DNA of the CDR3 is TGTGCCAGCAGCGCAAGGACAGGGAGCGAGCAGTACGTC. Its protein product is CASSARTGSEQYV.

This clone showed up just a few times. V is TRBV7-2 and J is TRBJ2-4; TRBD1 is a possible D gene (5 bases). Trimming took off 1 base at V and 7 bases at J, with 8 bases between the two ends. The germline V gene has CDR1 SGHTA and CDR2 FQGNSA. CDR3 length: 13 amino acids. The CDR3 region is CASSLVQGNIQYF. The DNA of the CDR3 is TGTGCCAGCAGCTTAGTGCAGGGCAACATTCAGTACTTC.

The genes are TRBV10-3 and TRBJ2-5, with 7 positions matching TRBD1. Germline V gene data show CDR1 as ENHRY and CDR2 as SYGVKD. V was clipped by 6 bases and J by 2 bases; unmatched bases: 6. The CDR3 is made up of 14 amino acids. The CDR3 coding sequence is TGTGCCATCAGGACAGGACAGGTGCAAGAGACCCAGTACTTC. Its protein is CAIRTGQVQETQYF.

In its sample, this clone was seen a few times. The rearrangement joins TRBV15 to TRBJ1-6; D ambiguous. Germline CDR1 reads LNHNV; CDR2 reads YYDKDF (reference sequence). V was pared by 5 bases and J by 7 bases, with 18 bases between. The CDR3 totals 16 residues. The CDR3: CATSDRRTGGNSPLHF. CDR3 bases: TGTGCCACCAGCGACCGACGGACCGGAGGCAATTCACCCCTCCACTTT.

This clone has more than one count but fewer than ten. The chain couples TRBV5-4 to TRBJ2-1, with 7 bases identical to TRBD2. The CDR3 has 14 amino acids. V shed 4 bases, J shed 5 bases, and the junction held 6 bases outside the gene matches. Germline CDR1 reads SGHNT; CDR2 reads YYREEE (reference sequence). As DNA, the CDR3 is TGTGCCAGCAGCGTCCGGGACTACAACAATGAGCAGTTCTTC. It is translated as CASSVRDYNNEQFF.

In its sample, this clone was seen a few times. The rearrangement uses TRBV9 and TRBJ2-1, with D hard to call. V gave up 3 bases and J gave up 4 bases, with 14 bases separating them. This CDR3 has 15 residues. CDR1 is SGDLS, CDR2 YYNGEE, per germline. CDR3 sequence reads: CASSAEEARYNEQFF. Here the CDR3 DNA reads TGTGCCAGCAGCGCTGAAGAGGCCCGTTACAATGAGCAGTTCTTC.

This clone has a single count. The chain joins TRBV5-1 to TRBJ2-1; 9 nucleotides agree with TRBD2. Germline lookup yields CDR1 SGHRS and CDR2 YFSETQ. V shed 1 base, J shed 7 bases, and the junction held 15 bases outside the gene matches. The CDR3 runs 18 residues. The CDR3 DNA reads as TGCGCCAGCAGCTTGATCGGTCTAGCGGGATATGTGAAGAATGAGCAGTTCTTC. This encodes CASSLIGLAGYVKNEQFF.

The chain joins TRBV5-6 to TRBJ2-3; D perhaps matches TRBD1 (5 bases). The germline V gene has CDR1 SGHDT and CDR2 YYEEEE. The CDR3 is 13 amino acids. The ends were cut back, 4 bases at V and 4 bases at J, with 10 bases in the middle. The CDR3 sequence: CASSAIGADTQYF. The CDR3 nucleotides read TGTGCCAGCAGCGCGATAGGGGCAGATACGCAGTATTTT.

This clone was seen a few times. The V call is TRBV29-1, the J call TRBJ2-1; 8 bases match TRBD1. The CDR3 loop spans 13 amino acids. Germline CDR1 is SQVTM and CDR2 is ANQGSEA. The V and J ends lost 7 bases and 8 bases, in that order; junction bases with no gene match: 10. The CDR3 nucleotides are TGCAGCGGGTCACAGGGGGTAGTCTATGAGCAGTTCTTC. Protein: CSGSQGVVYEQFF.